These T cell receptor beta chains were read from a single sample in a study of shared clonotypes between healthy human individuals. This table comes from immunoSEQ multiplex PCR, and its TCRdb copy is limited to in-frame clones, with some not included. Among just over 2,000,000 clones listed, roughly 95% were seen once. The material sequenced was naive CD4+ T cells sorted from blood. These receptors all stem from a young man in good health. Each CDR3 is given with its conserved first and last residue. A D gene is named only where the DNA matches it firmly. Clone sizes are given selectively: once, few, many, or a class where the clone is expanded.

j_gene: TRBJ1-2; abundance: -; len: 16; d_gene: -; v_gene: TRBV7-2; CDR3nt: TGTGCCAGCAGCCTCTTCTCGACACAACTATTCTATGGCTACACCTTC; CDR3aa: CASSLFSTQLFYGYTF
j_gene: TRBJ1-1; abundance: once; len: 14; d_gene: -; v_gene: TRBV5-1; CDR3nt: TGCGCCAGCAGCTCCCGGGTGGGTGGGGCTGAAGCTTTCTTT; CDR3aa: CASSSRVGGAEAFF
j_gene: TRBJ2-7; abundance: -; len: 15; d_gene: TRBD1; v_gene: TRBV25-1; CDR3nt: TGTGCCAGCAGCCATTCCCGGGACAGAGCCTACGAGCAGTACTTC; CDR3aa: CASSHSRDRAYEQYF
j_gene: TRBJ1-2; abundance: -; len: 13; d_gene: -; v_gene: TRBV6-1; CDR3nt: TGTGCCAGCAGTGAATACGGGGTCCTGGGCTACACCTTC; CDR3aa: CASSEYGVLGYTF
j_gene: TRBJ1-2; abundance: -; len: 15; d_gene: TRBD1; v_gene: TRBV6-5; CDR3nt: TGTGCCAGCAGTTACTCCGGGACAGGGGGCTATGGCTACACCTTC; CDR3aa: CASSYSGTGGYGYTF
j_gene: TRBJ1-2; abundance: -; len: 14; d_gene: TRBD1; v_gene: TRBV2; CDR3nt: TGTGCCAGCAGTGAGGGACAGGGCTCTTATGGCTACACCTTC; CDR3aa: CASSEGQGSYGYTF
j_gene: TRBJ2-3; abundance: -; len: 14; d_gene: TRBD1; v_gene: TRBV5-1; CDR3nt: TGCGCCAGCAGCGGAGACAGGGGACGAGATACGCAGTATTTT; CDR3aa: CASSGDRGRDTQYF
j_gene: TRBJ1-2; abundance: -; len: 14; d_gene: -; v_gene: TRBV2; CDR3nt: TGTGCCAGCAGTAGGGACCACGCCCGGCGGGGCTACACCTTC; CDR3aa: CASSRDHARRGYTF
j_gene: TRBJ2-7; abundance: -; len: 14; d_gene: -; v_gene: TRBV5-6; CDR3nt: TGTGCCAGCAGCTACCGGGACCGTATAATCGAGCAGTACTTC; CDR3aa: CASSYRDRIIEQYF
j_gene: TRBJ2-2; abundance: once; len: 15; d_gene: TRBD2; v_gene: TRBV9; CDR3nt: TGTGCCAGCAGCGTATATCCTAGCGGATTCGGGGAGCTGTTTTTT; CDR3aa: CASSVYPSGFGELFF
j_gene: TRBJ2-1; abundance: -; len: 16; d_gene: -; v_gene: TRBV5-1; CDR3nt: TGCGCCAGCAGCGGATCTGGAGCCGCGGGCTACAATGAGCAGTTCTTC; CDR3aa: CASSGSGAAGYNEQFF
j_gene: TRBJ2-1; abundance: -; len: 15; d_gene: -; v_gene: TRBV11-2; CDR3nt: TGTGCCAGCAGCACCTCGGTCGAGAGTTACAATGAGCAGTTCTTC; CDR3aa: CASSTSVESYNEQFF
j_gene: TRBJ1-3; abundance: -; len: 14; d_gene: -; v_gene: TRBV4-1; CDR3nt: TGCGCCAGCAGCCAAGGGATATCTGGAAACACCATATATTTT; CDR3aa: CASSQGISGNTIYF
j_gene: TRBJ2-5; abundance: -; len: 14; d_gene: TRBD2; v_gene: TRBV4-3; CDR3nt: TGCGCCAGCAGCCAAGGAACTAGCGAAGAGACCCAGTACTTC; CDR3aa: CASSQGTSEETQYF
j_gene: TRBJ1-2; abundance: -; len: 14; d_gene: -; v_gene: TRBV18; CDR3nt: TGTGCCAGCTCACCGTATAATGGGGGCATTGGCTACACCTTC; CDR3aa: CASSPYNGGIGYTF
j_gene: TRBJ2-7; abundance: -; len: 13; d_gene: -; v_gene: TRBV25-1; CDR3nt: TGTGCCAGCCATTCCGGGTCGAAGGGCGAGCAGTACTTC; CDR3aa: CASHSGSKGEQYF
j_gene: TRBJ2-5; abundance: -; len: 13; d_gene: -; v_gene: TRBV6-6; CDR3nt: TGTGCCAGCAGAAACGGCAAGCAAGAGACCCAGTACTTC; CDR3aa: CASRNGKQETQYF
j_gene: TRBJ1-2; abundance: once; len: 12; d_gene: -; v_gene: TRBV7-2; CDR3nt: TGTGCCAGCAGCTCGAACAGTTATGGCTACACCTTC; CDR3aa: CASSSNSYGYTF
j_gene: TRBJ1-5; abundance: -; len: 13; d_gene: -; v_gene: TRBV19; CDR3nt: TGTGCCAGTAGTATAGAAGCGTTCGGGCCCCAGCATTTT; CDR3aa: CASSIEAFGPQHF
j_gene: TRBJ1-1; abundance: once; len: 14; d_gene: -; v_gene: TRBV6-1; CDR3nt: TGTGCCAGCATTCTGGGACTAGGGAACACTGAAGCTTTCTTT; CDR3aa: CASILGLGNTEAFF
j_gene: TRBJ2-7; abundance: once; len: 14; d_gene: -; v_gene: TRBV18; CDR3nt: TGTGCCAGCTCACCTGGGCAGGGTGTCTACGAGCAGTACTTC; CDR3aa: CASSPGQGVYEQYF
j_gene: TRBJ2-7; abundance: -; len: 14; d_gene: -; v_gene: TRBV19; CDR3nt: TGTGCCAGTAGTAACGAAGGGGGCTCCTACGAGCAGTACTTC; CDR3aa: CASSNEGGSYEQYF
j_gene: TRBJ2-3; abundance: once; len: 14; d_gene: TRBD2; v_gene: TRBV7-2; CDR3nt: TGTGCCAGCAGCCCGGGACTAAGCACAGATACGCAGTATTTT; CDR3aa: CASSPGLSTDTQYF
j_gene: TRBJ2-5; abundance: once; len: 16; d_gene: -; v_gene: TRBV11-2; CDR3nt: TGTGCCAGCAGCTTAGGCAAAGGGGGAATCCAAGAGACCCAGTACTTC; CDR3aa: CASSLGKGGIQETQYF
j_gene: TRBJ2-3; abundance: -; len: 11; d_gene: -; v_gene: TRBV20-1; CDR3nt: TGCAGTGCTGCTAGCACAGATACGCAGTATTTT; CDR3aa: CSAASTDTQYF
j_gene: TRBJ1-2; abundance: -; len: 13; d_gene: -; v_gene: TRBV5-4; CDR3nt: TGTGCCAGCAGCTTCCGGGAGATTTATGGCTACACCTTC; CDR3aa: CASSFREIYGYTF
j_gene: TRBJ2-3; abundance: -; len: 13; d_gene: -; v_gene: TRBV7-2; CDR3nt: TGTGCCAGCACCGGGGTTAGCACAGATACGCAGTATTTT; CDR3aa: CASTGVSTDTQYF
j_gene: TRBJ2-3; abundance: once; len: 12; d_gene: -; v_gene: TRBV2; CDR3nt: TGTGCCAGCCGACTTCTCACAGATACGCAGTATTTT; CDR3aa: CASRLLTDTQYF
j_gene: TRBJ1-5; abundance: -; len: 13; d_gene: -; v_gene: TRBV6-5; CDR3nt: TGTGCCAGCAGGGGTCTTAGCAATCAGCCCCAGCATTTT; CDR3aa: CASRGLSNQPQHF
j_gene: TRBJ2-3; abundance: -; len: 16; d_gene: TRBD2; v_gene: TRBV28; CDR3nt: TGTGCCAGCAGTCGCGCTAGCGGGGGGTGGCCAGATACGCAGTATTTT; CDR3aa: CASSRASGGWPDTQYF
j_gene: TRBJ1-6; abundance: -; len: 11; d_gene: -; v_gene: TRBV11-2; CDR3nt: TGTGCCAGCAGCTTAGGTCCACCCCTCCACTTT; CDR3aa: CASSLGPPLHF
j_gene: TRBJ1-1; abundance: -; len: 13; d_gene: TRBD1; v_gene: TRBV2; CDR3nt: TGTGCCAGCAGTGTGACAGGGGGCATACCCCGGGGCTTT; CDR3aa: CASSVTGGIPRGF
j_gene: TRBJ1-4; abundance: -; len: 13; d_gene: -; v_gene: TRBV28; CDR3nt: TGTGCCAGCAGTTTGCAAGGGTATGAAAAACTGTTTTTT; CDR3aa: CASSLQGYEKLFF
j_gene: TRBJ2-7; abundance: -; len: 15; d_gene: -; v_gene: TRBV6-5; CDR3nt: TGTGCCAGCAGTCCACTCAACGCGGGGAGCCACGAGCAGTACTTC; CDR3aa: CASSPLNAGSHEQYF
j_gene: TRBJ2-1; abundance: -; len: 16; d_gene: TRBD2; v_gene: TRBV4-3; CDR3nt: TGCGCCAGCAGCCAAAGCGGCGGGAGTAACCACAATGAGCAGTTCTTC; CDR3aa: CASSQSGGSNHNEQFF
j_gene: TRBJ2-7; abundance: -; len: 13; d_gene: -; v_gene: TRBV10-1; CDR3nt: TGCGCCAGCAGTCCGGGAGTCGGCAGCGAGCAGTACTTC; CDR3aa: CASSPGVGSEQYF
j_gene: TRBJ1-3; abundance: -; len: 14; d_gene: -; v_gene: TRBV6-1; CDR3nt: TGTGCCAGCAGAACAGTTGACTCTGGAAACACCATATATTTT; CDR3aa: CASRTVDSGNTIYF
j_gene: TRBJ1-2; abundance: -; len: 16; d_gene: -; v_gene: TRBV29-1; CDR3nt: TGCAGCGTTGAAGGGGTCAGAAAAACGGGGGACTATGGCTACACCTTC; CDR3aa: CSVEGVRKTGDYGYTF
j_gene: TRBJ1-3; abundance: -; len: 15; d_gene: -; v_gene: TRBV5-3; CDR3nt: TGTGCCAGAAGCTACGACAGATGCTCTGGAAACACCATATATTTT; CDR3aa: CARSYDRCSGNTIYF
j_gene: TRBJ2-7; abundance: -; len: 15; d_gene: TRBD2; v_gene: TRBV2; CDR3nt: TGTGCCAGCAGTCTCACCGGGACTAGTCGAGGGGAGCAGTACTTC; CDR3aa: CASSLTGTSRGEQYF
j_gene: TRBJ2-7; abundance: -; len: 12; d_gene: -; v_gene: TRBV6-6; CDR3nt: TGTGCCAGCAGTCAGACGACCTACGAGCAGTACTTC; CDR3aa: CASSQTTYEQYF
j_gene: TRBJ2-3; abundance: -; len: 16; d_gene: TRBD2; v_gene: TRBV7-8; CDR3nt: TGTGCCAGCAGCTTAGAGGGCGGGAGGGCCACCGATACGCAGTATTTT; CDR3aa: CASSLEGGRATDTQYF
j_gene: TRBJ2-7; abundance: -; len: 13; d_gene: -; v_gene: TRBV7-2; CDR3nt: TGTGCCAGCAGCTCGGGGACTCTCTACGAGCAGTACTTC; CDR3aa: CASSSGTLYEQYF
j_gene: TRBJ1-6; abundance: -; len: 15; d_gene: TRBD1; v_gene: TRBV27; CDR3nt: TGTGCCAGCAGTTCGACAGGGCCATATAATTCACCCCTCCACTTT; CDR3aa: CASSSTGPYNSPLHF
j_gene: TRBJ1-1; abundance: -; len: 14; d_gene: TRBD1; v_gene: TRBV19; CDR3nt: TGTGCCAGTAGGCATCAGGGGGGGAACACTGAAGCTTTCTTT; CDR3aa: CASRHQGGNTEAFF
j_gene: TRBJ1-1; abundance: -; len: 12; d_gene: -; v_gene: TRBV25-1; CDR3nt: TGTGCCAGTACGACTCTGAACACTGAAGCTTTCTTT; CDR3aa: CASTTLNTEAFF